The 30 T cell receptor beta chains below all came from one sample that was sequenced in a study of beta chain features in type 1 diabetes. Study-level results: Shorter TCRB CDR3s, moderately but significantly so, were found in Type 1 diabetes patients in all four CD4+ subsets.

Expressed TCRB transcripts got sequenced, as all isolated RNA was reverse transcribed. Assay: immunoSEQ multiplex PCR; the TCRdb copy retains only in-frame clones and omits some. The data hold a few hundred thousand clones, with about a sixth observed a single time. These receptors have no identified antigens. Sequencing was done on a sample of naive CD4+ T cells from blood. The receptors stem from a man younger than 45 with type 1 diabetes.

This clone was observed a few times. V is TRBV13 and J is TRBJ2-5; the D gene is possibly TRBD1 (7 bases). Germline assignment: CDR1 PRHDT and CDR2 FYEKMQ (reference sequence). Between the trimmed V and J ends, which lost 2 bases and 6 bases, there was a span of 13 bases. The CDR3 sequence is 14 residues long. As DNA, the CDR3 is TGTGCCAGCAGCTTACAGGGGGGTCGGAAGACCCAGTACTTC. Its translation is CASSLQGGRKTQYF. Combining the CDR3 with reference TRBV13 and TRBJ2-5 gives the whole variable domain AAGVIQSPRHLIKEKRETATLKCYPIPRHDTVYWYQQGPGQDPQFLISFYEKMQSDKGSIPDRFSAQQFSDYHSELNMSSLELGDSALYFCASSLQGGRKTQYFGPGTRLLVL.

This clone was detected once. The chain employs TRBV6-5 and TRBJ2-1; D possibly uses TRBD1 or TRBD2 (5 bases each). CDR3 length: 14 residues. V was pared by 5 bases and J by 6 bases, with 14 bases between. Germline-derived CDR1 and CDR2 are MNHEY and SVGAGI. As DNA, the CDR3 is TGTGCCAGCAGTAAAGGGAGTCAGGGCAATGAGCAGTTCTTC. It specifies CASSKGSQGNEQFF.

The V and J genes are TRBV4-1 and TRBJ2-1; TRBD1 might be the D (6 bases). Germline V CDR1 and CDR2: MGHRA, YSYEKL. CDR3 length equals 16 residues. Deletions cut 3 bases from V and 0 bases from J, with 12 bases between. The CDR3: CASSHRGLVSYNEQFF. CDR3 nucleotides: TGCGCCAGCAGCCACAGGGGTCTTGTCTCCTACAATGAGCAGTTCTTC.

This clone showed up just a few times. Other DNA variants within this sample encode the same CDR3. The V call is TRBV7-9, the J call TRBJ2-2; 9 nucleotides match TRBD1. Germline V CDR1 and CDR2: SEHNR, FQNEAQ (reference sequence). V lost 3 bases, J lost 1 base, and 0 bases stayed unmatched. The CDR3 spans 15 residues. The CDR3 region is CASSLGQGNTGELFF. CDR3 coding DNA: TGTGCCAGCAGCTTGGGACAGGGGAACACCGGGGAGCTGTTTTTT.

A few counts support this clone. The chain joins TRBV4-2 to TRBJ2-1, with 8 bases identical to TRBD2. V dropped 3 bases and J dropped 4; count of bases not matched to a gene: 8. The CDR3 is made up of 16 amino acids. CDR1 is LGHNA and CDR2 is YNFKEQ in the germline V gene. The CDR3 loop reads CASSQKAGEGYNEQFF. DNA of the CDR3: TGTGCCAGCAGCCAGAAAGCGGGGGAGGGTTACAATGAGCAGTTCTTC.

The CDR3 here is CASSVQRDTEAFF. The CDR3 DNA sequence: TGTGCCAGCTCAGTCCAAAGGGACACTGAAGCTTTCTTT. This chain uses TRBV18 with TRBJ1-1; no clear D gene. Trimming took 5 bases from V and 3 from J, leaving 10 bases between them. The germline V gene encodes CDR1 KGHSH and CDR2 LQKENI. There are 13 residues in the CDR3.

This clone was recorded a few times. The chain uses TRBV11-2 and TRBJ1-5; 9 bases line up with TRBD1. This CDR3 has 15 amino acids. J was trimmed by 9 bases and V by 0 bases; bases with no gene match: 6. Per germline, CDR1 SGHAT and CDR2 FQNNGV. CDR3 loop: CASSLEPGQGAPQHF. As DNA, the CDR3 is TGTGCCAGCAGCTTAGAGCCGGGACAGGGAGCGCCCCAGCATTTT.

This clone was picked up a small number of times. The chain joins TRBV7-8 to TRBJ2-6; TRBD1 is a possible D gene (6 bases). From germline, CDR1 is SGHVS and CDR2 FQNEAQ. CDR3 length: 16 residues. V lost 4 bases and J lost 2, with 12 bases in between. This chain's CDR3 is CASSSPHRAGANVLTF. The DNA for the CDR3 is TGTGCCAGCAGCTCACCGCACAGGGCTGGGGCCAACGTCCTGACTTTC.

Remarks on this clone: Other nucleotide sequences in the sample specify the same CDR3. V usage is TRBV7-9 and J usage is TRBJ2-3; no clear D gene. Germline CDR1 reads SEHNR; CDR2 reads FQNEAQ (reference sequence). The CDR3 runs to 11 residues. Trimming removed 5 bases at V and 3 bases at J, with 3 bases between. Written as DNA, the CDR3 is TGTGCCAGCAGCCCAACAGATACGCAGTATTTT. This encodes CASSPTDTQYF.

The chain carries TRBV20-1 and TRBJ2-1; the match to TRBD1 covers 11 bases. The CDR3 covers 11 residues. Per germline, CDR1 DFQATT and CDR2 SNEGSKA (reference sequence). V lost 3 bases and J lost 13; bases outside the gene matches: 2. CDR3 DNA: TGCAGTGCTAGGGACAGGGGGCAACAGTTCTTC. It translates to CSARDRGQQFF.

This clone was seen only a few times. Within the sample, other DNA sequences also encode this same CDR3. V gene TRBV20-1 combines with J gene TRBJ2-3, with no clear D. CDR1 and CDR2 (germline): DFQATT, SNEGSKA (reference sequence). The CDR3 contains 11 residues. Trimming removed 6 bases at V and 1 base at J, with 5 bases between. The CDR3 DNA is TGCAGTGCCCGGCGCACAGATACGCAGTATTTT. As protein: CSARRTDTQYF.

This clone appeared a few times. The chain is built from TRBV4-2 and TRBJ2-1; 7 bases match TRBD2. The CDR3 is 14 amino acids. Per germline, CDR1 LGHNA and CDR2 YNFKEQ. V shed 4 bases and J 9 bases; nucleotides not matched to a gene: 9. Here the CDR3 reads CASSRGLDSIEQFF. For the CDR3, the DNA is TGTGCCAGCAGCCGAGGACTAGATTCTATTGAGCAGTTCTTC.

This sequence joins TRBV21-1 and TRBJ2-5; the DNA was not used to check the table's D call, TRBD1. TRBV21-1 is classified as a pseudogene. The CDR3 totals 16 residues. The CDR3 protein is CASSKAYRQPEETQYF. As DNA, the CDR3 is TGTGCCAGCAGCAAAGCCTATCGACAGCCCGAAGAGACCCAGTACTTC.

This clone was seen a few times. The rearrangement uses TRBV4-2 and TRBJ2-6; 9 bases line up with TRBD1. V lost 5 bases and J lost 0; bases outside the gene matches: 11. The CDR3 is 19 amino acids. Germline CDR1 LGHNA, CDR2 YNFKEQ. For the CDR3, the DNA is TGTGCCAGCAGCACGAAGGACAGGGGCTCCCTCTCTGGGGCCAACGTCCTGACTTTC. Protein product: CASSTKDRGSLSGANVLTF.

V gene TRBV5-1 combines with J gene TRBJ2-5; TRBD2 is a possible D gene (6 bases). CDR3 length: 14 residues. V was cut by 4 bases and J by 2 bases, with 12 bases left in between. Germline lookup yields CDR1 SGHRS and CDR2 YFSETQ. CDR3 protein: CASSAAGTQETQYF. The CDR3 bases are TGCGCCAGCAGCGCGGCCGGGACTCAAGAGACCCAGTACTTC.

This clone was counted between two and nine times. The V and J genes are TRBV7-2 and TRBJ2-1; TRBD1 is a possible D gene (5 bases). This CDR3 comprises 15 residues. Germline assignment: CDR1 SGHTA and CDR2 FQGNSA. Trimming removed 5 bases at V and 6 bases at J, with 17 bases between. The CDR3 spells CASSPGPTRGNEQFF. The CDR3 nucleotides are TGTGCCAGCAGCCCCGGACCCACAAGGGGCAATGAGCAGTTCTTC.

This clone came up a few times. CDR3 sequence reads: CSVRQTSSYEQYF. As DNA, the CDR3 is TGCAGCGTTCGACAGACGAGCTCCTACGAGCAGTACTTC. The chain employs TRBV29-1 and TRBJ2-7, with D tentatively TRBD1 (5 bases). The length of the CDR3 is 13 residues. Germline loops: CDR1 SQVTM, CDR2 ANQGSEA. Trimming shortened V by 5 bases and J by 0 bases, and 11 bases separated the two germline ends.

A few counts support this clone. This chain uses TRBV7-2 with TRBJ2-7; 8 bases are a match to TRBD1. J lost 6 bases, V lost 1 base, and 5 bases had no gene match. The CDR3 runs 14 residues. CDR1 and CDR2 from the germline V gene are SGHTA and FQGNSA. The CDR3 protein is CASSLGTGFPEQYF. The CDR3 DNA reads as TGTGCCAGCAGCTTAGGGACAGGGTTCCCCGAGCAGTACTTC.

This chain's CDR3 is CASGYDNEQFF. The DNA of the CDR3 is TGTGCCAGCGGGTACGACAATGAGCAGTTCTTC. This chain joins TRBV2 and TRBJ2-1; D remains unclear. V shed 8 bases and J shed 5 bases, with 7 bases lying between them. The CDR3 consists of 11 residues. From germline, CDR1 is SNHLY and CDR2 FYNNEI.

The V and J genes are TRBV29-1 and TRBJ2-3; no reliable D call. Per germline, CDR1 SQVTM and CDR2 ANQGSEA. The ends were cut back, 5 bases at V and 1 base at J, with 10 bases in the middle. CDR3 length equals 13 residues. CDR3 residues: CSVSSGGTDTQYF. The DNA for the CDR3 is TGCAGCGTTTCTTCTGGCGGCACAGATACGCAGTATTTT.

This clone was seen a handful of times. The chain couples TRBV5-1 to TRBJ2-1, with no clear D. Germline CDR1 is SGHRS and CDR2 is YFSETQ. CDR3 length: 15 amino acids. Trimming left V 6 bases short and J 0 bases short, with 13 bases between. CDR3 sequence (DNA): TGCGCCAGCACGACCTCTAACCCCTCCTACAATGAGCAGTTCTTC. Its translation is CASTTSNPSYNEQFF. Full variable domain (remainder filled in from reference TRBV5-1 and TRBJ2-1): KAGVTQTPRYLIKTRGQQVTLSCSPISGHRSVSWYQQTPGQGLQFLFEYFSETQRNKGNFPGRFSGRQFSNSRSEMNVSTLELGDSALYLCASTTSNPSYNEQFFGPGTRLTVL.

This clone showed up just a few times. This chain connects TRBV25-1 to TRBJ2-1, with no clear D. Germline V gives CDR1 MGHDK, CDR2 SYGVNS. V dropped 4 bases and J dropped 7 bases, with 14 bases sitting between them. CDR3 size: 14 residues. The CDR3 here is CASSASTMANEQFF. DNA of the CDR3: TGTGCCAGCAGTGCGTCTACCATGGCGAATGAGCAGTTCTTC.

The chain combines TRBV7-8 with TRBJ2-7; D not resolved. The CDR3 totals 10 residues. CDR1 is SGHVS, CDR2 FQNEAQ, per germline. The V end was cut by 9 bases, the J end by 12 bases, with 15 bases between. The CDR3: CARVLMDLYF. The CDR3 nucleotides read TGTGCCAGAGTCCTTATGGATCTGTACTTC.

Only a few counts were recorded for this clone. At the DNA level, this CDR3 is encoded by other sequences in the same sample as well. The V call is TRBV7-9, the J call TRBJ1-1; D ambiguous. V was cut by 1 base and J by 4 bases, with 7 bases left in between. Germline values: CDR1 SEHNR, CDR2 FQNEAQ (reference sequence). The CDR3 has 13 residues. CDR3 bases: TGTGCCAGCAGCTTAGAACAGCTCACTGAAGCTTTCTTT. It translates to CASSLEQLTEAFF.

The chain recombines TRBV29-1 with TRBJ1-2, with D perhaps matching TRBD1 (6 bases). Germline V lookup: CDR1 SQVTM, CDR2 ANQGSEA. The V gene lost 7 bases and the J gene lost 6 bases, with 21 bases spanning the gap. CDR3 length: 14 amino acids. In nucleotides, the CDR3 is TGCAGCGCCTCGACAGGTTCACGGGCGGATGGCTACACCTTC. Its translation is CSASTGSRADGYTF.

The chain employs TRBV5-4 and TRBJ2-3; TRBD2 matches at 11 bases. J gave up 5 bases and V 1 base, and 6 bases lay outside the gene matches. The CDR3 is 16 amino acids. Germline CDR1 is SGHNT and CDR2 is YYREEE (reference sequence). The CDR3 loop is CASSLRLAGQVDTQYF. CDR3 in DNA: TGTGCCAGCAGCTTGCGACTAGCGGGACAGGTAGATACGCAGTATTTT.

The V gene is TRBV25-1, the J gene TRBJ2-5; 8 bases fit TRBD2. Germline CDR1 reads MGHDK; CDR2 reads SYGVNS. The CDR3 covers 14 residues. With V trimmed by 1 base and J by 4 bases, 2 bases remained unmatched. CDR3 sequence: CASSESGGVETQYF. The DNA of the CDR3 is TGTGCCAGCAGTGAATCGGGAGGGGTAGAGACCCAGTACTTC.

The rearrangement joins TRBV5-1 to TRBJ2-7; perhaps TRBD2 as D (5 bases). CDR1 SGHRS and CDR2 YFSETQ come from the germline V gene. CDR3 length: 13 residues. Trimming pared 2 bases from V and 2 bases from J, leaving 8 bases between. CDR3 nucleotides: TGCGCCAGCAGCTTCGGGGATACCTACGAGCAGTACTTC. As protein: CASSFGDTYEQYF.

This clone was detected a few times. The rearrangement uses TRBV29-1 and TRBJ2-1, with D possibly matching TRBD2 (5 bases). The CDR3 has 13 residues. Trimming shortened V by 4 bases and J by 0 bases, and 7 bases separated the two germline ends. Germline values: CDR1 SQVTM, CDR2 ANQGSEA. Here the CDR3 reads CSVAEDSYNEQFF. DNA of the CDR3: TGCAGCGTTGCGGAGGACTCCTACAATGAGCAGTTCTTC.

This chain joins TRBV6-5 and TRBJ2-1, with 7 nucleotides matching TRBD2. This CDR3 comprises 14 residues. V lost 7 bases, J lost 0 bases, and 3 bases stayed unmatched. CDR1 and CDR2 from the germline V gene are MNHEY and SVGAGI. The CDR3: CASTGGSSYNEQFF. The CDR3 DNA reads TGTGCCAGCACTGGCGGGAGCTCCTACAATGAGCAGTTCTTC.